The 11 T cell receptor beta chains below come from one sample, sequenced in a study of T cell clonality in common variable immunodeficiency. This table comes from immunoSEQ multiplex PCR, and its TCRdb copy is limited to in-frame clones, with some not included. There are 40,000 to 45,000 clones in the sample, none observed a single time. Source material: peripheral blood mononuclear cells. These receptors were collected from a person aged 18-70 years in good health.

About this clone: Read coverage stops 3 residues before the CDR3 terminus; the germline J gene supplies the remainder. This sequence joins TRBV7-6 and TRBJ2-1; D is perhaps TRBD1 (7 bases). Trimming removed 3 bases at V and 6 bases at J, with 12 bases between. The CDR3 consists of 14 residues. Germline-derived CDR1 and CDR2 are SGHVS and FNYEAQ. The CDR3 protein is CASSFGQGGNEQFF. The sequenced CDR3 bases are TGTGCCAGCAGCTTTGGGCAGGGGGGCAATGAG.

This clone has ten or more counts. With the read ending 3 residues before the CDR3 end, the germline J gene is used to fill in that end. The chain uses TRBV12-3 or TRBV12-4 and TRBJ2-7, with 11 bases matching TRBD2. The CDR3 is 15 residues long. After removal of 3 bases from V and 6 bases from J, the junction contained 7 bases not matched to a gene. CDR3 in amino acids: CASSLTSGMPLEQYF. Partial CDR3 DNA: TGTGCCAGCAGTTTGACTAGCGGGATGCCGCTCGAG.

This clone came up a few times. Read data end 3 residues before the CDR3 end; the end is taken from the germline J gene. The chain employs TRBV7-8 and TRBJ2-1; 11 bases are a match to TRBD2. The CDR3 is 15 amino acids. V lost 3 bases, J lost 7 bases, and 5 bases stayed unmatched. CDR1 is SGHVS and CDR2 is FQNEAQ in the germline V gene. CDR3 region: CASSLGSGGVNEQFF. The CDR3 DNA, read in part, is TGTGCCAGCAGCTTGGGTAGCGGGGGGGTTAATGAG.

This clone has at least ten counts. With the read ending 3 residues before the CDR3 end, the germline J gene is used to fill in that end. This sequence joins TRBV30 and TRBJ2-2; perhaps TRBD1 as D (6 bases). Between the trimmed V and J ends, which lost 2 bases and 5 bases, there was a span of 21 bases. Germline V gene sequence: CDR1 GTSNPN, CDR2 SVGIG (reference sequence). The CDR3 is made up of 17 amino acids. The sequenced part of the CDR3 DNA is TGTGCCTGGAGTCAGACGCAGGACAGCCTGGTAACCGGGGAG. Amino acid sequence: CAWSQTQDSLVTGE. The whole CDR3 sequence reads CAWSQTQDSLVTGELFF. Full variable domain (remainder filled in from reference TRBV30 and TRBJ2-2): SQTIHQWPATLVQPVGSPLSLECTVEGTSNPNLYWYRQAAGRGLQLLFYSVGIGQISSEVPQNLSASRPQDRQFILSSKKLLLSDSGFYLCAWSQTQDSLVTGELFFGEGSRLTVL.

This clone came up many times. The CDR3 region is CASRDRGEAEKLFF. The sequenced CDR3 bases are TGCGCCAGCAGGGACAGGGGAGAGGCAGAAAAA. V and J are TRBV5-1 and TRBJ1-4, with 9 positions matching TRBD1. From the germline J gene comes the end of the CDR3, since the read stops 3 residues before it. Per germline, CDR1 SGHRS and CDR2 YFSETQ. The CDR3 contains 14 residues. Unmatched junction bases numbered 7, after V lost 5 bases and J lost 8 bases.

The table lists this clone with many counts. The CDR3 is CSARVGKGQGMGTGELFF. The covered CDR3 bases are TGCAGTGCTAGAGTCGGGAAAGGACAGGGAATGGGGACCGGGGAG. This chain uses TRBV20-1 with TRBJ2-2, with TRBD1 identical over 8 bases. Sequencing ends 3 residues short of the CDR3 end; the germline J gene provides the rest. The CDR3 is 18 amino acids. J gave up 5 bases and V 1 base, and 15 bases lay outside the gene matches. Germline V gene lookup returns CDR1 DFQATT and CDR2 SNEGSKA (reference sequence).

This clone was detected ten times or more. Coverage ceases 3 residues before the CDR3 finishes, and the germline J gene fills in the end. The chain carries TRBV7-2 and TRBJ2-3; D gene unclear. The CDR3 extends over 15 amino acids. In germline, CDR1 is SGHTA, CDR2 FQGNSA. Trimming removed 0 bases at V and 0 bases at J, with 7 bases between. CDR3 region: CASSLARSSTDTQYF. CDR3 bases read: TGTGCCAGCAGCTTAGCAAGGTCTAGCACAGATACG.

This clone has at least ten counts. The read ends 3 residues early relative to the CDR3; the germline J gene fills the gap. The chain has TRBV12-3 or TRBV12-4 and TRBJ1-2, with 10 positions matching TRBD1. The V segment lost 5 bases and the J segment 2 bases; nucleotides outside the gene matches: 11. The CDR3 covers 17 residues. CDR3 amino acids: CASSLQGTGATNYGYTF. The sequenced part of the CDR3 DNA is TGTGCCAGCAGTCTTCAAGGGACAGGGGCGACAAACTATGGC.

This clone has at least ten counts. The CDR3 is cut off 3 residues early in the read; its end comes from the germline J gene. Within the sample, other DNA sequences also encode this same CDR3. The chain carries TRBV19 and TRBJ2-1, with 7 bases fitting TRBD1. CDR1 is LNHDA and CDR2 is SQIVND in the germline V gene (reference sequence). The CDR3 has 14 amino acids. The V segment lost 3 bases and the J segment 3 bases; nucleotides outside the gene matches: 2. The covered CDR3 bases are TGTGCCAGTAGTATTCGGGACAGCTACAATGAG. Translated, it gives CASSIRDSYNE. The entire CDR3 reads CASSIRDSYNEQFF.

This clone has at least ten counts. The CDR3 end is not reached by the read, which stops 3 residues before it; the germline J gene fills it in. This chain uses TRBV20-1 with TRBJ2-7; 8 bases fit TRBD1. Germline assignment: CDR1 DFQATT and CDR2 SNEGSKA (reference sequence). J was trimmed by 0 bases and V by 5 bases; bases with no gene match: 6. This CDR3 has 14 amino acids. CDR3 in amino acids: CSAGRTGNSYEQYF. The part of the CDR3 DNA that was read is TGCAGTGCTGGTAGGACAGGGAACTCCTACGAG.

There are many counts of this clone. The sequenced part of the CDR3 DNA is TGCGCCAGCAGCCAAGGGGACAACGGC. Protein sequence: CASSQGDNG. The complete CDR3 sequence is CASSQGDNGYTF. The rearrangement uses TRBV4-1 and TRBJ1-2; D is perhaps TRBD1 (6 bases). Coverage ceases 3 residues before the CDR3 finishes, and the germline J gene fills in the end. The V gene's germline CDR1 is MGHRA and CDR2 YSYEKL. This CDR3 has 12 amino acids.